Listed below are T cell receptor beta chains from one sample, sequenced in a study of cytomegalovirus exposure and HLA in healthy donors. Clones were read by immunoSEQ multiplex PCR, and TCRdb kept only the in-frame ones, dropping some. The sample records over 200,000 clones, around 87% being singletons. The sequencing sample was made of PBMCs. These TCRs come from a woman under 30 in good health and CMV-seropositive. Each CDR3 is given with its conserved first and last residue. Fields, in order: V gene, clone size, D gene, J gene, CDR3 protein, CDR3 DNA. A D gene is named only where the DNA matches it firmly. Clone size, where shown, is once, few, many, or a class for clones that have expanded.

>TRBV2|NA|TRBD1|TRBJ2-4
CASFRGADRGRGIQYF
TGTGCCAGCTTTCGGGGCGCGGACAGGGGAAGAGGCATTCAGTACTTC
>TRBV28|NA|NA|TRBJ2-7
CASSLPGPSDYEQYF
TGTGCCAGCAGTTTACCCGGCCCTAGCGACTACGAGCAGTACTTC
>TRBV28|NA|NA|TRBJ2-7
CASSLVGGRGSSEQYF
TGTGCCAGCAGTTTAGTGGGAGGCCGGGGCAGTTCCGAGCAGTACTTC
>TRBV28|NA|TRBD1|TRBJ1-4
CASSRDRVEEKLFF
TGTGCCAGCAGTCGAGACAGGGTTGAGGAAAAACTGTTTTTT
>TRBV5-6|NA|TRBD1|TRBJ1-1
CASSLVPGQGNTEAFF
TGTGCCAGCAGCTTAGTCCCCGGACAGGGGAACACTGAAGCTTTCTTT
>TRBV9|NA|TRBD1|TRBJ2-2
CASSWDREGSGELFF
TGTGCCAGCAGCTGGGACAGGGAAGGTTCCGGGGAGCTGTTTTTT
>TRBV6-5|NA|TRBD1|TRBJ2-4
CASSYSDRARENIQYF
TGTGCCAGCAGTTACTCTGACAGGGCGAGGGAAAACATTCAGTACTTC
>TRBV9|NA|NA|TRBJ2-1
CASSIGGRGSYNEQFF
TGTGCCAGCAGCATAGGAGGGCGGGGCTCCTACAATGAGCAGTTCTTC
>TRBV27|NA|NA|TRBJ2-1
CASSLSTGTGLLGEQFF
TGTGCCAGCAGTTTATCGACCGGGACCGGACTATTGGGAGAGCAGTTCTTC
>TRBV5-1|once|TRBD1|TRBJ2-1
CASSLGQGAPGQFF
TGCGCCAGCAGCCTGGGACAGGGGGCGCCCGGGCAGTTCTTC
>TRBV6-1|few|NA|TRBJ1-2
CASSVDGNYGYTF
TGTGCCAGCAGTGTAGACGGGAACTATGGCTACACCTTC
>TRBV27|few|NA|TRBJ2-7
CASSFGPSYEQYF
TGTGCCAGCAGTTTCGGTCCCTCCTACGAGCAGTACTTC
>TRBV29-1|NA|NA|TRBJ1-1
CSGSFGGASAEAFF
TGCAGCGGGTCCTTTGGCGGGGCGAGCGCTGAAGCTTTCTTT
>TRBV27|NA|NA|TRBJ2-7
CASSLDYPRAYEQYF
TGTGCCAGCAGTTTAGACTACCCCAGAGCCTACGAGCAGTACTTC
>TRBV6-5|few|NA|TRBJ1-2
CASSYAGVDYGYTF
TGTGCCAGCAGTTATGCAGGGGTGGACTATGGCTACACCTTC
>TRBV15|NA|TRBD2|TRBJ2-1
CATSTGGRGSSYNEQFF
TGTGCCACCAGCACGGGAGGGCGGGGGAGCTCCTACAATGAGCAGTTCTTC
>TRBV4-1|NA|TRBD2|TRBJ2-3
CASSLGAGADTQYF
TGCGCCAGCAGCCTGGGTGCGGGAGCCGATACGCAGTATTTT
>TRBV7-3|NA|TRBD1|TRBJ1-3
CASSSDRGNTIYF
TGTGCCAGCAGCTCCGACAGGGGGAACACCATATATTTT
>TRBV10-1|NA|TRBD2|TRBJ2-1
CASSESRLARYNEQFF
TGCGCCAGCAGTGAATCACGACTAGCGCGCTACAATGAGCAGTTCTTC
>TRBV29-1|once|TRBD1|TRBJ1-1
CSVERVDRGAEAFF
TGCAGCGTTGAAAGGGTAGACAGGGGGGCTGAAGCTTTCTTT
>TRBV28|NA|NA|TRBJ2-1
CASTPPLASEQFF
TGTGCCAGCACCCCACCCTTAGCCAGCGAGCAGTTCTTC
>TRBV5-4|NA|TRBD1|TRBJ1-3
CASRPGQGPGNTIYF
TGTGCCAGCAGACCCGGACAGGGCCCTGGAAACACCATATATTTT
>TRBV5-4|NA|TRBD1|TRBJ2-7
CASSLGGATGTSYEQYF
TGTGCCAGCAGCTTGGGAGGGGCGACAGGGACCTCCTACGAGCAGTACTTC
>TRBV6-6|NA|NA|TRBJ1-4
CASSYNKGEKLFF
TGTGCCAGCAGTTACAACAAGGGGGAAAAACTGTTTTTT
>TRBV30|NA|TRBD2|TRBJ2-3
CAWSQPGTSGDLTSTDTQYF
TGTGCCTGGAGTCAACCCGGGACTAGCGGAGATTTAACTAGCACAGATACGCAGTATTTT
>TRBV9|once|TRBD1|TRBJ2-6
CASSVGGGTYSSGANVLTF
TGTGCCAGCAGCGTAGGAGGGGGCACCTACAGCTCTGGGGCCAACGTCCTGACTTTC
>TRBV18|NA|TRBD1|TRBJ1-2
CASSPRQGPPDGYTF
TGTGCCAGCTCACCTAGACAGGGCCCACCGGATGGCTACACCTTC
>TRBV18|NA|TRBD2|TRBJ2-7
CASSPATVLAGGNQQYF
TGTGCCAGCTCGCCGGCGACAGTACTAGCGGGAGGGAACCAGCAGTACTTC
>TRBV9|once|TRBD1|TRBJ2-7
CASSLTGASPRYEQYF
TGTGCCAGCAGCCTTACAGGGGCCTCACCCCGTTACGAGCAGTACTTC
>TRBV28|NA|TRBD1|TRBJ1-5
CASSPLRQGDYYSNQPQHF
TGTGCCAGCAGTCCTCTACGACAGGGGGACTATTATAGCAATCAGCCCCAGCATTTT
>TRBV28|NA|TRBD1|TRBJ1-1
CASSLLTGLTEAFF
TGTGCCAGCAGTTTACTGACAGGGTTAACTGAAGCTTTCTTT
>TRBV25-1|NA|NA|TRBJ1-3
CTINPPGQGLCSGNTIYF
TGTACAATAAACCCCCCAGGGCAGGGACTATGCTCTGGAAACACCATATATTTT
>TRBV27|few|NA|TRBJ2-1
CASSSPLGRNEQFF
TGTGCCAGCAGTTCGCCCCTAGGCCGCAATGAGCAGTTCTTC
>TRBV30|NA|TRBD1|TRBJ1-5
CAHGAGGSNQPQHF
TGTGCTCACGGGGCAGGGGGAAGCAATCAGCCCCAGCATTTT
>TRBV10-1|NA|TRBD1|TRBJ2-7
CASSDLPGQGANEQYF
TGCGCCAGCAGTGATCTTCCGGGACAGGGCGCCAACGAGCAGTACTTC
>TRBV12-5|NA|NA|TRBJ2-7
CASGLITGYEQYF
TGTGCTAGTGGTTTGATTACAGGCTACGAGCAGTACTTC
>TRBV6-5|NA|NA|TRBJ2-7
CASNQQGMLYEQYF
TGTGCCAGCAACCAACAGGGTATGCTCTACGAGCAGTACTTC
>TRBV9|NA|NA|TRBJ1-1
CASSVVGGRNTEAFF
TGTGCCAGCAGCGTCGTGGGGGGGCGAAACACTGAAGCTTTCTTT
>TRBV7-3|NA|TRBD1|TRBJ1-1
CASSSDGQGYTEAFF
TGTGCCAGCAGCTCCGACGGACAGGGATACACTGAAGCTTTCTTT
>TRBV28|NA|NA|TRBJ2-3
CASSLGRGGTDTQYF
TGTGCCAGCAGTTTAGGCAGGGGAGGGACAGATACGCAGTATTTT
>TRBV13|NA|NA|TRBJ2-5
CASSSGQLKETQYF
TGTGCCAGCAGCTCGGGACAACTAAAAGAGACCCAGTACTTC
>TRBV28|NA|NA|TRBJ2-1
CASSFRVGSYNEQFF
TGTGCCAGCAGTTTTCGGGTCGGGAGTTACAATGAGCAGTTCTTC
>TRBV18|NA|NA|TRBJ2-7
CASSPPSLSSYEQYF
TGTGCCAGCTCACCACCGTCCCTAAGCTCCTACGAGCAGTACTTC
>TRBV27|few|NA|TRBJ2-1
CASSPSPGLHNEQFF
TGTGCCAGCAGTCCCTCTCCCGGACTCCACAATGAGCAGTTCTTC
>TRBV30|NA|NA|TRBJ2-7
CAWSVASNEQYF
TGTGCCTGGAGTGTGGCTAGCAACGAGCAGTACTTC
>TRBV4-1|once|TRBD1|TRBJ2-7
CASSHVGQGADGRHSYEQYF
TGCGCCAGCAGCCATGTAGGACAGGGGGCGGATGGACGGCATTCCTACGAGCAGTACTTC
>TRBV5-1|NA|TRBD2|TRBJ2-3
CASSTGLAGDTQYF
TGCGCCAGCAGCACGGGACTAGCGGGAGATACGCAGTATTTT
>TRBV12-5|NA|NA|TRBJ2-5
CASGFHGASGQETQYF
TGTGCTAGTGGTTTCCACGGGGCCAGCGGGCAAGAGACCCAGTACTTC
>TRBV30|NA|TRBD2|TRBJ2-7
CAWSLTSGRARIQYF
TGTGCCTGGAGTCTGACTAGCGGGAGGGCCAGAATACAGTACTTC
>TRBV15|few|TRBD1|TRBJ2-7
CATSSGTGISYEQYF
TGTGCCACCAGCTCCGGGACAGGGATCTCCTACGAGCAGTACTTC
>TRBV2|NA|TRBD1|TRBJ1-3
CASSEDRRTNTIYF
TGTGCCAGCAGTGAGGACAGGAGGACAAACACCATATATTTT